This entry describes one T cell receptor (beta chain). Its antigen is unidentified. Germline CDR1 and CDR2: SEHNR and FQNEAQ (reference sequence). The CDR3 contains 15 residues. The sample belongs to a study of monozygotic twins with inflammatory bowel disease. Study observations and caveats: The study found lower TCRbeta diversity (inverse Simpson) in IBD patients than in healthy co-twins. Part of the variability in patient repertoires may have come from differing immunosuppressive treatments. Discrimination among different T cell subtypes was not achievable.

TCRdb reprocessed the 5' RACE reads, with one entry per CDR3 protein and no DNA. The table counts 330,000 or so distinct CDR3 sequences; approximately 2% lies in the top ten. This clonotype was sampled from a human donor with ulcerative colitis or Crohn's disease, or a healthy co-twin of an affected twin (not recorded which). The V and J genes are TRBV7-9 and TRBJ2-2; TCRdb's D gene call, TRBD1, goes unchecked for lack of DNA. Material for sequencing was blood. CDR3: CASSARQGNTGELFF. The entire variable domain, with the rest obtained from reference TRBV7-9 and TRBJ2-2, is as follows: DTGVSQNPRHKITKRGQNVTFRCDPISEHNRLYWYRQTLGQGPEFLTYFQNEAQLEKSRLLSDRFSAERPKGSFSTLEIQRTEQGDSAMYLCASSARQGNTGELFFGEGSRLTVL.